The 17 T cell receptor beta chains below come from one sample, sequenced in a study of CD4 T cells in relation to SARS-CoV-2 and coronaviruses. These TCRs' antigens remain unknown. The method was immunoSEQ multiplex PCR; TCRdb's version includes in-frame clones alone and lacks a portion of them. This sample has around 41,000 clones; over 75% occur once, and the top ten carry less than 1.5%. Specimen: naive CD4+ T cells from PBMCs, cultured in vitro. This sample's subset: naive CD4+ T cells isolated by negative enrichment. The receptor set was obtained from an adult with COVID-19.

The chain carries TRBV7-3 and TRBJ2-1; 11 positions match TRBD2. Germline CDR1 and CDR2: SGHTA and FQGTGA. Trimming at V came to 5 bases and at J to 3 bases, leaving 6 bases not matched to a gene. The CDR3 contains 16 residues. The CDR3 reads CASSPQLAGVYNEQFF. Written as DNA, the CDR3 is TGTGCCAGCAGCCCTCAACTAGCGGGAGTCTACAATGAGCAGTTCTTC.

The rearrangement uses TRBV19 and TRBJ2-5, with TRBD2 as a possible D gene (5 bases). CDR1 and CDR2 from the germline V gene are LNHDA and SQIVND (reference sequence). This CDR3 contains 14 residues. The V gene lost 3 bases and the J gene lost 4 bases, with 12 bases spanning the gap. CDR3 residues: CASSMMGAVETQYF. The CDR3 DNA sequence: TGTGCCAGTAGTATGATGGGAGCAGTAGAGACCCAGTACTTC. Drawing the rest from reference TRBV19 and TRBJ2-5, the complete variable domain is DGGITQSPKYLFRKEGQNVTLSCEQNLNHDAMYWYRQDPGQGLRLIYYSQIVNDFQKGDIAEGYSVSREKKESFPLTVTSAQKNPTAFYLCASSMMGAVETQYFGPGTRLLVL.

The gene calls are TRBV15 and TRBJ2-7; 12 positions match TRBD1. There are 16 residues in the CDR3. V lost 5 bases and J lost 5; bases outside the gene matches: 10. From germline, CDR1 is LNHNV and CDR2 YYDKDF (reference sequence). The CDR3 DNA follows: TGTGCCACCAGCCGAACCGGGACAGGGGGCTTGGACGAGCAGTACTTC. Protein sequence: CATSRTGTGGLDEQYF. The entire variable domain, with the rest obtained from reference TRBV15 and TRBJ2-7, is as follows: DAMVIQNPRYQVTQFGKPVTLSCSQTLNHNVMYWYQQKSSQAPKLLFHYYDKDFNNEADTPDNFQSRRPNTSFCFLDIRSPGLGDTAMYLCATSRTGTGGLDEQYFGPGTRLTVT.

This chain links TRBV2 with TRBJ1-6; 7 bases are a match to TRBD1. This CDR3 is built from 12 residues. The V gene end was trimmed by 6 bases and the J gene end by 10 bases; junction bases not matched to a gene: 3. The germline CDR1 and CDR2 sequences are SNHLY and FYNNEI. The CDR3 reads CASRDRSSPLHF. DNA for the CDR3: TGTGCCAGCAGGGACAGGAGCTCACCCCTCCACTTT.

CDR3 DNA sequence: TGTGCCAGCAGTTCCAGGGGCAGCTCTGGAAACACCATATATTTT. It translates to CASSSRGSSGNTIYF. This chain uses TRBV27 with TRBJ1-3; possibly TRBD1 for D (6 bases). The CDR3 is 15 amino acids. Germline V gene data show CDR1 as MNHEY and CDR2 as SMNVEV (reference sequence). Trimming took off 4 bases at V and 0 bases at J, with 10 bases between the two ends.

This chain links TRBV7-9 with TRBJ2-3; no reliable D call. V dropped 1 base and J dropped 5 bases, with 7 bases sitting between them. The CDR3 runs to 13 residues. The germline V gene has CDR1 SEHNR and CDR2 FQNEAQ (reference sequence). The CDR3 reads CASSLVVGDTQYF. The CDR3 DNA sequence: TGTGCCAGCAGCTTAGTGGTTGGAGATACGCAGTATTTT.

The CDR3 region is CASSEPSGRTTYEQYF. As DNA, the CDR3 is TGTGCCAGCAGCGAACCAAGCGGGAGGACAACCTACGAGCAGTACTTC. J is TRBJ2-7 and V is TRBV21-1; the table's D call of TRBD2 was not tested on the DNA. TRBV21-1 is tagged as a pseudogene. This CDR3 has 16 amino acids.

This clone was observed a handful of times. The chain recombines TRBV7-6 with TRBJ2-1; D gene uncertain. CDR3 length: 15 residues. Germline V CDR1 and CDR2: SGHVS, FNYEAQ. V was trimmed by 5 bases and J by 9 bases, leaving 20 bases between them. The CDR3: CASSPRPALSGEQFF. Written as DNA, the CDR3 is TGTGCCAGCAGCCCTAGGCCCGCTCTCTCGGGTGAGCAGTTCTTC.

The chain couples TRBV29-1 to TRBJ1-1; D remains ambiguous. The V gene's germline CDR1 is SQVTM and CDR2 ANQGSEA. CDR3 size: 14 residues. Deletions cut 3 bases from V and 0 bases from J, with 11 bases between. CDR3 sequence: CSVEFRAVNTEAFF. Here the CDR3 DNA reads TGCAGCGTTGAGTTCCGGGCCGTGAACACTGAAGCTTTCTTT.

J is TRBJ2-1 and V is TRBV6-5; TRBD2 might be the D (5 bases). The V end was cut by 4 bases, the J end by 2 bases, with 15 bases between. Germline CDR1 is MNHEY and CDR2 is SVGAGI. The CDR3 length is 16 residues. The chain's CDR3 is CASSSYGVAAYNEQFF. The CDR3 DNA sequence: TGTGCCAGCAGTTCCTACGGGGTAGCCGCCTACAATGAGCAGTTCTTC.

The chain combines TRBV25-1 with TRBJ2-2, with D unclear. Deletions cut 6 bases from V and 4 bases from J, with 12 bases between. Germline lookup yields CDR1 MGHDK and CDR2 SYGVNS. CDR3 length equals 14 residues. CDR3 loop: CASSGRHPTGELFF. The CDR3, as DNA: TGTGCCAGCAGCGGACGACACCCCACCGGGGAGCTGTTTTTT.

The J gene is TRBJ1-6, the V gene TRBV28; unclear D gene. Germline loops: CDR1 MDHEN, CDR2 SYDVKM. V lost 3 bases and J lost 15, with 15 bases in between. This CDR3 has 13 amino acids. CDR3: CASSFGTIGHLHF. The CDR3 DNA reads TGTGCCAGCAGTTTCGGAACCATCGGCCACCTCCACTTT.

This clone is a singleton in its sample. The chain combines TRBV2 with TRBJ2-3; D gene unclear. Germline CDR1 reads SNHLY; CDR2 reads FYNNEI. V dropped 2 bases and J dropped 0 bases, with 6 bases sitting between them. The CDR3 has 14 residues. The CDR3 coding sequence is TGTGCCAGCAGTGAACGTAGAAGCACAGATACGCAGTATTTT. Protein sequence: CASSERRSTDTQYF.

The CDR3 protein is CASSLSIGTYGYTF. The CDR3 DNA follows: TGTGCCAGCAGCCTCTCGATAGGGACCTATGGCTACACCTTC. The genes are TRBV14 and TRBJ1-2; possibly TRBD1 for D (5 bases). The CDR3 has 14 residues. Trimming took 4 bases from V and 4 from J, leaving 13 bases between them. Germline lookup yields CDR1 SGHDN and CDR2 FVKESK.

The CDR3 is CASSLLNRDSEAFF. CDR3 DNA: TGTGCCAGCAGTTTATTAAACCGGGACAGTGAAGCTTTCTTT. The chain links TRBV28 to TRBJ1-1; 7 bases match TRBD1. Germline V gives CDR1 MDHEN, CDR2 SYDVKM. V shed 1 base, J shed 7 bases, and the junction held 6 bases outside the gene matches. The length of the CDR3 is 14 residues.

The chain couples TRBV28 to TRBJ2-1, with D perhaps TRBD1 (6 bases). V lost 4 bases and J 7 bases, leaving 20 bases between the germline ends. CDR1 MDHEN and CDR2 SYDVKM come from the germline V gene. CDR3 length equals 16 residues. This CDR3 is CASSSYRDTVGNEQFF. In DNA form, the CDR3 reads TGTGCCAGCAGTTCTTACCGGGACACGGTCGGGAATGAGCAGTTCTTC.

This CDR3 is CASSEEWTAGNEQFF. As DNA, the CDR3 is TGTGCCAGCAGTGAAGAATGGACGGCCGGGAATGAGCAGTTCTTC. The rearrangement links TRBV25-1 to TRBJ2-1; D is ambiguous. The CDR3 loop spans 15 amino acids. CDR1 is MGHDK and CDR2 is SYGVNS in the germline V gene. V lost 2 bases to trimming and J lost 7 bases, with 15 bases between them.